The 14 T cell receptor beta chains presented below share a single source sample, sequenced in a study of T-cell reconstitution after alpha-beta-depleted transplantation in children. For TCRbeta, the library was prepared with unique molecular identifiers. TCRdb recomputed calls from the PCR reads with MiXCR, one row per CDR3 protein. The sample carries fewer than 700,000 distinct CDR3 sequences, more than 20% recorded once. The sample was PBMCs, mostly from graft donor cells, taken 360 days after TCRalphabeta/CD19-depleted stem cell transplant. These receptor sequences come from a boy in the first two years of life who had a stem cell transplant for acute myeloid leukemia, so the T cells may come from the graft donor.

There are a few counts of this clonotype. The J gene is TRBJ2-7, the V gene TRBV12-3 or TRBV12-4, with D maybe TRBD2 (5 bases). CDR3 length equals 13 residues. V lost 5 bases and J lost 9, with 17 bases in between. CDR3 DNA sequence: TGTGCCAGCAGTCCGGACTTCATATCGGGGCAGTACTTC. Translated: CASSPDFISGQYF.

There are a few counts of this clonotype. CDR3 amino acids: CASSDATSGVYNEQFF. The CDR3 DNA sequence: TGTGCCAGCAGTGACGCGACTAGCGGGGTGTACAATGAGCAGTTCTTC. The rearrangement uses TRBV6-4 and TRBJ2-1; 11 bases align to TRBD2. This CDR3 is 16 amino acids long. Germline V gives CDR1 MRHNA, CDR2 SNTAGT. Losses at the gene ends were 2 bases for V and 4 bases for J; bases not matched to a gene: 4.

V usage is TRBV29-1 and J usage is TRBJ2-1; D is perhaps TRBD1 or TRBD2 (5 bases each). The CDR3 spans 10 residues. From germline, CDR1 is SQVTM and CDR2 ANQGSEA. The V and J ends lost 3 bases and 9 bases respectively, with 6 bases between them. In nucleotides, the CDR3 is TGCAGCGTTGATGGGGGTGAGCAGTTCTTC. Amino acids: CSVDGGEQFF.

This clonotype has just a few counts. The chain combines TRBV6-5 with TRBJ2-2; D ambiguous. V was clipped by 2 bases and J by 6 bases, with 10 bases between them. This CDR3 spans 14 amino acids. The germline CDR1 and CDR2 sequences are MNHEY and SVGAGI. The CDR3 DNA is TGTGCCAGCAGTTACGATTCGTTCTCCGGGGAGCTGTTTTTT. This translates into CASSYDSFSGELFF.

The gene calls are TRBV6-7 and TRBJ2-5, with D perhaps matching TRBD1 (6 bases). TRBV6-7 is classed as an ORF, of uncertain function. The CDR3 consists of 16 residues. V lost 6 bases and J lost 5, with 22 bases in between. Here the CDR3 DNA reads TGTGCCAGCAGCCTCCAGGGGCTAGGGACGTGGGAGACCCAGTACTTC. Its protein is CASSLQGLGTWETQYF.

V and J are TRBV7-2 and TRBJ2-1, with D possibly matching TRBD2 (5 bases). The CDR3 contains 14 residues. Germline CDR1 reads SGHTA; CDR2 reads FQGNSA. The germline V and J ends were trimmed by 4 bases and 6 bases, with 13 bases remaining between them. The DNA for the CDR3 is TGTGCCAGCAGCTCTTCCACTAGAAGCAATGAGCAGTTCTTC. Translation: CASSSSTRSNEQFF.

This clonotype was observed many times. The V gene is TRBV12-3 or TRBV12-4, the J gene TRBJ2-7; no definite D call. V was pared by 7 bases and J by 3 bases, with 10 bases between. The CDR3 is made up of 12 amino acids. The CDR3 sequence: CASKGESYEQYF. Here the CDR3 DNA reads TGTGCCAGCAAAGGTGAGAGCTACGAGCAGTACTTC.

This clonotype was counted between two and nine times. The chain uses TRBV6-5 and TRBJ1-6; 7 bases line up with TRBD1. CDR3 length: 15 residues. CDR1 and CDR2 from the germline V gene are MNHEY and SVGAGI. After removal of 3 bases from V and 9 bases from J, the junction contained 8 bases not matched to a gene. CDR3 nucleotide sequence: TGTGCCAGCAGTTATCGACAGGGTCTAGGTTCACCCCTCCACTTT. Protein: CASSYRQGLGSPLHF.

In its sample, this clonotype was seen many times. This chain joins TRBV29-1 and TRBJ2-3, with D maybe TRBD1 (6 bases). Trimming left V 6 bases short and J 1 base short, with 11 bases between. CDR3 length: 13 residues. Germline values: CDR1 SQVTM, CDR2 ANQGSEA. This CDR3 is CSVGAEGTDTQYF. The CDR3 region has the DNA TGCAGCGTGGGGGCGGAGGGCACAGATACGCAGTATTTT.

Written as DNA, the CDR3 is TGCAGTGCTAGAGACCTCCGGGACTTGCCAACCCCATACAATGAGCAGTTCTTC. Translating it yields CSARDLRDLPTPYNEQFF. The chain has TRBV20-1 and TRBJ2-1; a possible D gene is TRBD2 (6 bases). CDR1 is DFQATT, CDR2 SNEGSKA, per germline (reference sequence). V lost 0 bases, J lost 4 bases, and 22 bases lay in between. The CDR3 contains 18 residues.

This clonotype was recorded a few times. The chain employs TRBV10-2 and TRBJ1-3; D not resolved. Germline loops: CDR1 WSHSY, CDR2 SAAADI. This CDR3 spans 16 amino acids. V lost 10 bases, J lost 0 bases, and 19 bases lay in between. The CDR3 nucleotides are TGCGCCACCCAAGGGCGTCAATATAGCTCTGGAAACACCATATATTTT. It encodes CATQGRQYSSGNTIYF.

This clonotype was counted many times. This chain joins TRBV12-3 or TRBV12-4 and TRBJ2-1, with a possible D match to TRBD2 (6 bases). This CDR3 spans 13 amino acids. V lost 0 bases and J lost 11, with 11 bases in between. CDR3: CASSLAGGPKQFF. The CDR3 nucleotides read TGTGCCAGCAGTTTAGCGGGGGGTCCCAAGCAGTTCTTC.

The rearrangement uses TRBV6-2 or TRBV6-3 and TRBJ2-7; D may be TRBD2 (6 bases). Germline CDR1 MNHEY, CDR2 SVGEGT. This CDR3 region has 13 residues. The germline V and J ends were trimmed by 5 bases and 0 bases, with 8 bases remaining between them. CDR3: CASSVGSSYEQYV. The CDR3, as DNA: TGTGCCAGCAGTGTCGGGAGCTCCTACGAGCAGTACGTC.

The chain is built from TRBV20-1 and TRBJ1-6, with 8 bases identical to TRBD1. Germline V gene lookup returns CDR1 DFQATT and CDR2 SNEGSKA (reference sequence). The CDR3 length is 16 residues. With 6 bases clipped from V and 8 bases from J, the junction kept 15 bases outside the gene matches. The CDR3 loop is CSARKTPRGRDSPLHF. In nucleotides, the CDR3 is TGCAGTGCCAGAAAAACGCCCAGGGGGCGAGATTCACCCCTCCACTTT.